The rows below give T cell receptor beta chains drawn from one sample of a study of T cells after yellow fever vaccination. MiXCR, applied by TCRdb to the 5' RACE reads, yields one record per CDR3 protein. Of fewer than 20,000 distinct CDR3 sequences in the sample, about 3.8% are singletons; the top ten hold roughly 0.37%. The sequencing here drew on PBMCs, either bulk or a sorted T-cell subset (CD4+, CD8+, memory, or dextramer-sorted; not recorded which), taken 15 days after the yellow fever booster vaccination. Source of these receptors: a young man who received the YFV17D yellow fever vaccine. Each CDR3 is given with its conserved first and last residue. The D gene is left open where the match is weak. Clone size is not always given. Where it is, it says once, few, many or a class for expanded clones.

V	D	size	J	DNA	CDR3
TRBV27	TRBD1	many	TRBJ2-7	TGTGCCAGCAGGGCAGGGGGCTACGAGCAGTACTTC	CASRAGGYEQYF
TRBV7-9	NA	many	TRBJ1-1	TGTGCCAGCAGCGGGGACGGAAAGAACACTGAAGCTTTCTTT	CASSGDGKNTEAFF
TRBV14	TRBD2	many	TRBJ2-4	TGTGCCAGCAGCCCACTAGCGGGAGGGAAAAACATTCAGTACTTC	CASSPLAGGKNIQYF
TRBV2	NA	many	TRBJ2-5	TGTGCCAGCAGTTGGACAGCAGGAGAGACCCAGTACTTC	CASSWTAGETQYF
TRBV18	NA	many	TRBJ1-2	TGTGCCAGCTCACCATCAGGTCACTATGGCTACACCTTC	CASSPSGHYGYTF
TRBV15	TRBD1	many	TRBJ1-1	TGTGCCACCAGCCGTGGACAGGCCATGAACACTGAAGCTTTCTTT	CATSRGQAMNTEAFF
TRBV20-1	NA	many	TRBJ2-1	TGCAGTGCTGGAGTAGCGGCCATGATCTACAATGAGCAGTTCTTC	CSAGVAAMIYNEQFF
TRBV20-1	TRBD2	many	TRBJ2-1	TGCAGTGCTAGTGGCGGGAGGATCTCCTACAATGAGCAGTTCTTC	CSASGGRISYNEQFF
TRBV27	NA	many	TRBJ1-2	TGTGCCAGCAGGGCACCAGGGGCCGGTGGCTACACCTTC	CASRAPGAGGYTF
TRBV20-1	TRBD1	many	TRBJ1-5	TGCAGTGCTGTCTCAGGGGGGGGTCAGCCCCAGCATTTT	CSAVSGGGQPQHF
TRBV24-1	NA	many	TRBJ2-1	TGTGCCACCAGAGACAGTCAATACAATGAGCAGTTCTTC	CATRDSQYNEQFF
TRBV28	NA	many	TRBJ2-1	TGTGCCAGCAGTTTATGGGAGGAGGCCCCCTTTGGTGGGAATGAGCAGTTCTTC	CASSLWEEAPFGGNEQFF
TRBV24-1	NA	many	TRBJ2-1	TGTGCCACCAGTGATTTGGGGAGGCAGTTCTTC	CATSDLGRQFF
TRBV13	TRBD1	many	TRBJ1-4	TGTGCCAGCAGCTTAGGAGGGACAGGGGGCGAAAAACTGTTTTTT	CASSLGGTGGEKLFF
TRBV20-1	TRBD1	many	TRBJ1-2	TGCAGTGCTAGAGATGGGAGACAGGGGGGTAACTATGGCTACACCTTC	CSARDGRQGGNYGYTF
TRBV13	NA	many	TRBJ2-5	TGTGCCAGCAGCAACCGGGAGCCCAAGGAGACCCAGTACTTC	CASSNREPKETQYF
TRBV27	NA	NA	TRBJ2-2	TGTGCCAGCAGTCCATGGATTCCCGGGGAGCTGTTTTTT	CASSPWIPGELFF
TRBV9	TRBD2	many	TRBJ2-3	TGTGCCAGCAGCGTAGGGCTAGCGGGAACAGATACGCAGTATTTT	CASSVGLAGTDTQYF
TRBV20-1	NA	many	TRBJ1-2	TGCAGTGCTAGAGACCCCATGCGCGGCTACACCTTC	CSARDPMRGYTF
TRBV28	NA	many	TRBJ2-1	TGTGCCAGCAGGGGGGGACTGGAGCAGTTCTTC	CASRGGLEQFF
TRBV5-1	TRBD2	NA	TRBJ2-1	TGCGCCAGCACCCGACTAGCGGGAGACTACAATGAGCAGTTCTTC	CASTRLAGDYNEQFF
TRBV12-3/TRBV12-4	TRBD1	many	TRBJ2-5	TGTGCCAGCAGTTTACAGGGGGAACAAGAGACCCAGTACTTC	CASSLQGEQETQYF
TRBV29-1	NA	many	TRBJ2-1	TGCAGCGTTAGCGGGACAGACGGCAATGAGCAGTTCTTC	CSVSGTDGNEQFF
TRBV27	TRBD1	medium-sized	TRBJ1-1	TGTGCCAGCAGTTACGGGACAGAGAACACTGAAGCTTTCTTT	CASSYGTENTEAFF
TRBV20-1	TRBD2	medium-sized	TRBJ2-7	TGCAGTGCTAGTCACGGACTAGCGGGGAAGGCGGTCATCTACGAGCAGTACTTC	CSASHGLAGKAVIYEQYF
TRBV7-6	NA	NA	TRBJ2-5	TGTGCCAGCAGCTTAGTGACCCAACCCCAAGAGACCCAGTACTTC	CASSLVTQPQETQYF
TRBV29-1	NA	many	TRBJ2-5	TGCAGCGTGGAGGGACAGAAAGAGACCCAGTACTTC	CSVEGQKETQYF
TRBV5-6	TRBD1	many	TRBJ2-4	TGTGCCAGCAGCCCGTCCGGGACAGGAGGGCGAAACATTCAGTACTTC	CASSPSGTGGRNIQYF
TRBV9	NA	many	TRBJ2-6	TGTGCCAGCAGCGTAGCGCAGCCGGGGGCCAACGTCCTGACTTTC	CASSVAQPGANVLTF
TRBV7-2	NA	many	TRBJ2-1	TGTGCCAGCAGCTTAGTTGTTCGGGGGAGTGAGCAGTTCTTC	CASSLVVRGSEQFF
TRBV5-5	TRBD2	medium-sized	TRBJ2-7	TGTGCCAGCAGCTTGACGGGAGGGCCCCCCTACGAGCAGTACTTC	CASSLTGGPPYEQYF
TRBV7-9	NA	many	TRBJ2-7	TGTGCCAGCAGCTCGGCCTGGGACGGTTCCTACGAGCAGTACTTC	CASSSAWDGSYEQYF
TRBV15	NA	many	TRBJ1-5	TGTGCCACCAGCAGGACAGGTTCGAATAGCAATCAGCCCCAGCATTTT	CATSRTGSNSNQPQHF
TRBV28	TRBD2	many	TRBJ2-2	TGTGCCAGCAGTTCCAGACTAGCGGGCACCGGGGAGCTGTTTTTT	CASSSRLAGTGELFF
TRBV19	NA	many	TRBJ2-7	TGTGCCAGTAGTCCCACGGGTGCCTACGAGCAGTACTTC	CASSPTGAYEQYF
TRBV5-1	NA	many	TRBJ1-2	TGCGCCAGCAGCTTTGATGTGACCCTCTATGGCTACACCTTC	CASSFDVTLYGYTF